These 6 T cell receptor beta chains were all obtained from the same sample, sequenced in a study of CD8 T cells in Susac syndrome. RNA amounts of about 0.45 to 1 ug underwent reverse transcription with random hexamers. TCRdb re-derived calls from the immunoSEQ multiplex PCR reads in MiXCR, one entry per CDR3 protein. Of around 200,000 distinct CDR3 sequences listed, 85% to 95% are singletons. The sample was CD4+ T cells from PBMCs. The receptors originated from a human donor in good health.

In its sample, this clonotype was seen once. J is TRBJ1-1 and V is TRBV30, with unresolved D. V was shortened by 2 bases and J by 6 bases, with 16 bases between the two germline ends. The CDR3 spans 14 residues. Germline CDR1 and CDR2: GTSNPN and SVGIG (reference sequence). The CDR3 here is CAWSLGTTTSEAFF. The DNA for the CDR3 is TGTGCCTGGAGTCTCGGCACGACCACTTCTGAAGCTTTCTTT.

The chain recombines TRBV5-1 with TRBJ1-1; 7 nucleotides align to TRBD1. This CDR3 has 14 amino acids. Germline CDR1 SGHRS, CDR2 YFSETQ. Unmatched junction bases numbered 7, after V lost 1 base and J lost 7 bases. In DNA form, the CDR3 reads TGCGCCAGCAGCTTGTCAGGGGGTGAAGATGAAGCTTTCTTT. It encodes CASSLSGGEDEAFF. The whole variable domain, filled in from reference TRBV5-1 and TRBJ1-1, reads KAGVTQTPRYLIKTRGQQVTLSCSPISGHRSVSWYQQTPGQGLQFLFEYFSETQRNKGNFPGRFSGRQFSNSRSEMNVSTLELGDSALYLCASSLSGGEDEAFFGQGTRLTVV.

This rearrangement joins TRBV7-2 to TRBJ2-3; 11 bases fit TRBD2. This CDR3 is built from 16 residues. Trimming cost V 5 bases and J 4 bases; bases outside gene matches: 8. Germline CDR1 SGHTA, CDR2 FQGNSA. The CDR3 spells CASSPTSGSRSDTQYF. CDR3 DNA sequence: TGTGCCAGCAGCCCCACTAGCGGGAGTAGGTCAGATACGCAGTATTTT.

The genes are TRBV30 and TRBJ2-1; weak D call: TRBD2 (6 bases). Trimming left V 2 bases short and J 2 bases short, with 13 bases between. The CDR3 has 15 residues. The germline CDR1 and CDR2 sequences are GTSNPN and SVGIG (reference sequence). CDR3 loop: CAWSQGTLTYNEQFF. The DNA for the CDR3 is TGTGCCTGGAGTCAAGGGACTTTGACCTACAATGAGCAGTTCTTC.

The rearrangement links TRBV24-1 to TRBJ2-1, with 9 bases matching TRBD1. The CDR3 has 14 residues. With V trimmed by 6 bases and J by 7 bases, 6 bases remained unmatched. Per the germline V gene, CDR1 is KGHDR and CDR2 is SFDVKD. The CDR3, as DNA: TGTGCCACCAGTCGGGACAGGGTTCTTAATGAGCAGTTCTTC. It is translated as CATSRDRVLNEQFF.

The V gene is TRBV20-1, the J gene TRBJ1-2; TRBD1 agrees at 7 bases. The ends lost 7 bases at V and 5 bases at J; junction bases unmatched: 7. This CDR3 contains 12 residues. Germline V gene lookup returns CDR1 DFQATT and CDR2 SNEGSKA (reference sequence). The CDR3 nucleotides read TGCAGTGGAGGGCAGGGGGATTATGGCTACACCTTC. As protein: CSGGQGDYGYTF.